Presented here are 13 T cell receptor beta chains from one specimen sequenced in a study of shared clonotypes between healthy human individuals. The assay was immunoSEQ multiplex PCR, and TCRdb's table has in-frame clones only and misses some. The sample includes a few million clones, approximately 95% of them seen just once. The sequencing sample was made of naive CD4+ T cells from PBMCs. Subset described: CD45RA+ positively selected. These receptors all stem from a man aged 18 to 35 in good health. Some clones in this sample may be carry-over from other donors' samples.

As regards this clone: Different DNA sequences within this sample yield the same CDR3. The chain carries TRBV5-1 and TRBJ2-3, with D perhaps assigned TRBD1 or TRBD2 (5 bases each). Trimming took off 4 bases at V and 0 bases at J, with 12 bases between the two ends. The germline CDR1 and CDR2 sequences are SGHRS and YFSETQ. CDR3 size: 15 residues. For the CDR3, the DNA is TGCGCCAGCAGCCCGGGACCCCAAAGCACAGATACGCAGTATTTT. Translation: CASSPGPQSTDTQYF.

The chain joins TRBV12-5 to TRBJ2-1; TRBD2 matches at 7 bases. Germline loops: CDR1 LGHNT, CDR2 FRNRAP. With 9 bases clipped from V and 0 bases from J, the junction kept 2 bases outside the gene matches. CDR3 length: 13 amino acids. The CDR3 bases are TGTGCTAGCGCTAGCGGCTCCTACAATGAGCAGTTCTTC. Protein: CASASGSYNEQFF.

The V call is TRBV15, the J call TRBJ2-1, with D perhaps TRBD1 (6 bases). Germline values: CDR1 LNHNV, CDR2 YYDKDF (reference sequence). The CDR3 contains 15 residues. Deletions cut 5 bases from V and 7 bases from J, with 18 bases between. This CDR3 reads CATSPWGQGWNEQFF. For the CDR3, the DNA is TGTGCCACCAGCCCTTGGGGGCAGGGTTGGAATGAGCAGTTCTTC.

CDR3: CASSRLAGRETQYF. The CDR3 DNA sequence: TGTGCCAGCAGCCGACTAGCGGGACGGGAGACCCAGTACTTC. This sequence joins TRBV27 and TRBJ2-5; TRBD2 matches at 11 bases. Unmatched junction bases numbered 5, after V lost 6 bases and J lost 5 bases. CDR1 and CDR2 (germline): MNHEY, SMNVEV (reference sequence). CDR3 length: 14 residues.

This chain links TRBV18 with TRBJ1-2, with D unclear. Trimming removed 3 bases from V and 7 bases from J, with 15 bases in between. Germline V gene sequence: CDR1 KGHSH, CDR2 LQKENI. The CDR3 covers 14 residues. The DNA for the CDR3 is TGTGCCAGCTCACCGGCGGATGAGTACGTTGGCTACACCTTC. Translating it yields CASSPADEYVGYTF.

This chain connects TRBV27 to TRBJ2-2; 12 bases are shared with TRBD2. Trimming at V came to 5 bases and at J to 7 bases, leaving 11 bases not matched to a gene. CDR1 is MNHEY and CDR2 is SMNVEV in the germline V gene (reference sequence). There are 17 residues in the CDR3. The CDR3 spells CASSLRPGLAGGGELFF. Here the CDR3 DNA reads TGTGCCAGCAGTCTCCGCCCGGGACTAGCGGGTGGCGGGGAGCTGTTTTTT.

This clone was recorded a few times. The chain couples TRBV4-1 to TRBJ1-5, with 8 bases fitting TRBD1. This CDR3 comprises 15 residues. V lost 3 bases to trimming and J lost 1 base; unmatched junction nucleotides: 2. The germline V gene encodes CDR1 MGHRA and CDR2 YSYEKL. This CDR3 reads CASSHGQGSNQPQHF. CDR3 sequence (DNA): TGCGCCAGCAGCCACGGACAGGGAAGCAATCAGCCCCAGCATTTT.

The V and J genes are TRBV19 and TRBJ1-2; the D gene is possibly TRBD1 (6 bases). Germline CDR1 reads LNHDA; CDR2 reads SQIVND (reference sequence). CDR3 length: 13 amino acids. V was cut by 5 bases and J by 8 bases, with 15 bases left in between. Here the CDR3 DNA reads TGTGCCAGTAGTTTTCAACAGGGTAGAGGCTACACCTTC. It encodes CASSFQQGRGYTF.

Worth noting for this clone: The same CDR3 is also encoded by other DNA sequences in this sample. The chain couples TRBV5-1 to TRBJ2-7; 7 nucleotides agree with TRBD2. Germline V gene data show CDR1 as SGHRS and CDR2 as YFSETQ. The CDR3 length is 13 residues. V lost 0 bases and J lost 5; bases outside the gene matches: 2. Here the CDR3 DNA reads TGCGCCAGCAGCTTGGTCGGGGGGAACGAGCAGTACTTC. Translation: CASSLVGGNEQYF. The full variable domain, in which reference TRBV5-1 and TRBJ2-7 provide the parts outside the CDR3, is KAGVTQTPRYLIKTRGQQVTLSCSPISGHRSVSWYQQTPGQGLQFLFEYFSETQRNKGNFPGRFSGRQFSNSRSEMNVSTLELGDSALYLCASSLVGGNEQYFGPGTRLTVT.

This sequence joins TRBV28 and TRBJ2-4; D gene ambiguous. V shed 5 bases and J shed 0 bases, with 11 bases lying between them. From germline, CDR1 is MDHEN and CDR2 SYDVKM. The CDR3 spans 15 residues. CDR3 nucleotides: TGTGCCAGCAGTCCTCGAGTACTAGCCAAAAACATTCAGTACTTC. Protein: CASSPRVLAKNIQYF.

V is TRBV19 and J is TRBJ1-2, with D uncertain. Trimming left V 5 bases short and J 4 bases short, with 11 bases between. Germline loops: CDR1 LNHDA, CDR2 SQIVND (reference sequence). CDR3 length: 13 residues. DNA of the CDR3: TGTGCCAGTAGTTTCCGGACTGCCTATGGCTACACCTTC. The encoded protein is CASSFRTAYGYTF.

The sample holds a few counts of this clone. Other nucleotide sequences in the sample specify the same CDR3. The chain links TRBV18 to TRBJ1-4; 9 bases line up with TRBD1. Trimming removed 3 bases from V and 6 bases from J; junction bases left unmatched: 2. This CDR3 is 14 amino acids long. The germline V gene has CDR1 KGHSH and CDR2 LQKENI. The CDR3 DNA follows: TGTGCCAGCTCACCGGGACAGGGAGATGAAAAACTGTTTTTT. Translated: CASSPGQGDEKLFF.

Of note for this clone: The sample has other DNA sequences that encode this CDR3 too. The chain is built from TRBV28 and TRBJ2-7; D assignment may be TRBD1 or TRBD2 (5 bases each). CDR1 is MDHEN, CDR2 SYDVKM, per germline. This CDR3 contains 15 residues. V lost 8 bases, J lost 6 bases, and 23 bases lay in between. CDR3 region: CASGLRRGSGTEQYF. In DNA, the CDR3 is TGTGCCAGCGGACTTCGCCGAGGTTCTGGGACCGAGCAGTACTTC.